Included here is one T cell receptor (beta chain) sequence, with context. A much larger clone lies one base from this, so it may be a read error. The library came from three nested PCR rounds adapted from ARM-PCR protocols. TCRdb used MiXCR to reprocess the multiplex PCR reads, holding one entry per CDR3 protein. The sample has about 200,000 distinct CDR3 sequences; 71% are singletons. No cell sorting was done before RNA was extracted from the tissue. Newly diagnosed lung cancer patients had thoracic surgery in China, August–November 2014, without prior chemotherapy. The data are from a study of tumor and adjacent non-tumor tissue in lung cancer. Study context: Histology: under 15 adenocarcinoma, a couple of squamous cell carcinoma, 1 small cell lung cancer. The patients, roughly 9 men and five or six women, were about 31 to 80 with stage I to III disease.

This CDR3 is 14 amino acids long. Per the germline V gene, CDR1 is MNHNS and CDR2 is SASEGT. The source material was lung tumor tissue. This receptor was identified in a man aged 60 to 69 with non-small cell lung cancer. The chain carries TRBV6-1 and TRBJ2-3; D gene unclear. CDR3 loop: CASSDGSGTNTQYF. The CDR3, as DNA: TGTGCCAGCAGTGATGGAAGTGGCACAAATACGCAGTATTTT.